A selection of T cell receptor beta chains follows, all from one sample in a study of cytomegalovirus exposure and HLA in healthy donors. The method was immunoSEQ multiplex PCR; TCRdb's version includes in-frame clones alone and lacks a portion of them. The repertoire consists of 200,000 to 250,000 clones, with more than 65% occurring once and the leading ten covering less than 2%. Sequenced input: PBMCs. The origin of the receptors is a woman aged 25 to 39 in good health and CMV-seronegative. The CDR3 runs from the conserved cysteine through the conserved F or W. The order of the fields is D gene, J gene, clone size, V gene, CDR3 protein, CDR3 DNA. A D gene is named only where the DNA matches it firmly. Size is omitted from some rows. Given values are once, few, many or a class for expanded clones.

>TRBD1|TRBJ1-5|NA|TRBV2
CASSPPGQGVNQPQHF
TGTGCCAGCAGCCCCCCGGGACAGGGGGTTAATCAGCCCCAGCATTTT
>NA|TRBJ1-1|few|TRBV7-6
CASSGGGVEAFF
TGTGCCAGCAGCGGGGGGGGCGTTGAAGCTTTCTTT
>NA|TRBJ2-2|NA|TRBV10-2
CASSLGLVGELFF
TGCGCCAGCAGTCTCGGACTTGTGGGGGAGCTGTTTTTT
>NA|TRBJ1-6|NA|TRBV5-4
CASSLGGPRGSPLHF
TGTGCCAGCAGCTTGGGAGGCCCGCGGGGTTCACCCCTCCACTTT
>TRBD1|TRBJ1-1|NA|TRBV6-4
CASSYSGGTEAFF
TGTGCCAGCAGTTACTCAGGGGGCACTGAAGCTTTCTTT
>TRBD1|TRBJ1-1|few|TRBV7-9
CASSLRDSSEAFF
TGTGCCAGCAGCTTAAGGGACAGCAGTGAAGCTTTCTTT
>NA|TRBJ1-1|NA|TRBV5-1
CASSPIIGTLDTEAFF
TGCGCCAGCAGCCCTATTATCGGGACATTAGACACTGAAGCTTTCTTT
>NA|TRBJ2-1|NA|TRBV6-1
CASSAAVGSYNEQFF
TGTGCCAGCAGCGCGGCTGTCGGCTCCTACAATGAGCAGTTCTTC
>NA|TRBJ2-7|NA|TRBV6-1
CASSRGGAVSREQYF
TGTGCCAGCTCTAGGGGGGGAGCGGTGTCGAGGGAGCAGTACTTC
>NA|TRBJ1-4|NA|TRBV6-5
CASSRQTATNEKLFF
TGTGCCAGCAGCCGACAGACTGCAACTAATGAAAAACTGTTTTTT
>NA|TRBJ2-7|NA|TRBV19
CASSMSQGLHEQYF
TGTGCCAGTAGTATGAGTCAGGGGCTGCACGAGCAGTACTTC
>NA|TRBJ2-7|NA|TRBV19
CASSLGLSYEQYF
TGTGCCAGTAGTTTGGGCCTTTCCTACGAGCAGTACTTC
>TRBD2|TRBJ2-3|NA|TRBV7-2
CASSFGLVSDTQYF
TGTGCCAGCAGCTTCGGACTAGTCTCAGATACGCAGTATTTT
>NA|TRBJ2-5|NA|TRBV10-3
CAISPTGGETQYF
TGTGCCATCAGTCCGACAGGTGGAGAGACCCAGTACTTC
>TRBD2|TRBJ2-1|NA|TRBV6-6
CASSFPLAGGDNEQFF
TGTGCCAGCAGTTTCCCTCTAGCGGGAGGGGACAATGAGCAGTTCTTC
>TRBD1|TRBJ2-7|few|TRBV6-1
CASRPGQGIYEQYF
TGTGCCAGCAGACCGGGACAGGGGATCTACGAGCAGTACTTC
>TRBD2|TRBJ2-7|NA|TRBV4-1
CASSQQTSGLIYEQYF
TGCGCCAGCAGCCAACAGACTAGCGGGCTAATCTACGAGCAGTACTTC
>NA|TRBJ2-7|NA|TRBV6-6
CASSDLAVNSYEQYF
TGTGCCAGCAGCGACTTGGCGGTAAACTCCTACGAGCAGTACTTC